This T cell receptor (beta chain) was found in a study of T-cell reconstitution after alpha-beta-depleted transplantation in children. Unique molecular identifiers were built into the TCRbeta library. Using its own MiXCR run on the PCR reads, TCRdb lists one record per CDR3 protein. The data hold about 510,000 distinct CDR3 sequences, with 11% observed a single time. This clonotype was counted only a few times. Its antigen remains unidentified. The CDR3 sequence is 16 residues long. V lost 7 bases and J 4 bases, leaving 19 bases between the germline ends. CDR1 MNHEY and CDR2 SVGEGT come from the germline V gene. Overall study results and limits: A year had passed since transplant, and T-cell counts and diversity by then came mostly from newly produced T cells. It was surviving recipient T cells and thymic progenitors that gave some patients high TCRbeta diversity at day 60. In patients about two months after transplant, alpha-beta T cells reportedly arose from several hundred expanded graft clones.

The origin of this receptor is a female patient aged 2-10 years who had a stem cell transplant for aplastic anemia, so the T cells may come from the graft donor. The input for sequencing was PBMCs, mostly from graft donor cells, taken 180 days after TCRalphabeta/CD19-depleted stem cell transplant. This chain links TRBV6-2 or TRBV6-3 with TRBJ2-2; D is possibly TRBD2 (6 bases). CDR3 sequence reads: CASIPPRGTSTGELFF. The CDR3, as DNA: TGTGCCAGCATCCCCCCCCGGGGGACCTCCACCGGGGAGCTGTTTTTT.